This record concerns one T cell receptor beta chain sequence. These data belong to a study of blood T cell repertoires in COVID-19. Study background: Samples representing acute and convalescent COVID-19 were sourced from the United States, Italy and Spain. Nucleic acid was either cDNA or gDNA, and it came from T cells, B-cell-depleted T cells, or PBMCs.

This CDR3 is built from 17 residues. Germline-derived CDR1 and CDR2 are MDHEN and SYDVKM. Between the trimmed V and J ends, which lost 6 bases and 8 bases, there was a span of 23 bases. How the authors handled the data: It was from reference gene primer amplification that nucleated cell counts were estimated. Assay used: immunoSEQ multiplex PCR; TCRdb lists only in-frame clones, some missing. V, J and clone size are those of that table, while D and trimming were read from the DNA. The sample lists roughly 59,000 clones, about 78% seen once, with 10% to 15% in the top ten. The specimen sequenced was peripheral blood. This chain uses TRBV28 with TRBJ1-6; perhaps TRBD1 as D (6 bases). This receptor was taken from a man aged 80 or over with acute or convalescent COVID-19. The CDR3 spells CASSSEGEYRGYSPLHF. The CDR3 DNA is TGTGCCAGCAGCTCAGAGGGGGAATATAGGGGGTATTCACCCCTCCACTTT.